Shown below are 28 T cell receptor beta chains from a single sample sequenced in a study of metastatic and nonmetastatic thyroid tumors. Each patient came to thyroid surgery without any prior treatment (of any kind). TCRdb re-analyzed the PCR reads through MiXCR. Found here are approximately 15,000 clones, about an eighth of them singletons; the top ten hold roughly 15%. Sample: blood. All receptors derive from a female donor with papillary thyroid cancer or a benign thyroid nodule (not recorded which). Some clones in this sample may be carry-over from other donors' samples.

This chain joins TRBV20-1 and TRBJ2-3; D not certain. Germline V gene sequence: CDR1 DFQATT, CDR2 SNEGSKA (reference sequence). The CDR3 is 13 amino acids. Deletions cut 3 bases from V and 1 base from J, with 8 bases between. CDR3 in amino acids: CSASRIGTDTQYF. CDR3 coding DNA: TGCAGTGCTAGTAGAATAGGCACAGATACGCAGTATTTT.

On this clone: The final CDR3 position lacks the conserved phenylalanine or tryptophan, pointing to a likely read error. The CDR3 DNA reads as TGTGCCAGCAGTGGAAAAGAAGGGTGGGAGACCCAGTACCTC. It yields the protein CASSGKEGWETQYL. The V call is TRBV6-1, the J call TRBJ2-5; D gene uncertain. Germline lookup yields CDR1 MNHNS and CDR2 SASEGT. Between the trimmed V and J ends, which lost 4 bases and 5 bases, there was a span of 14 bases. The CDR3 length is 14 residues.

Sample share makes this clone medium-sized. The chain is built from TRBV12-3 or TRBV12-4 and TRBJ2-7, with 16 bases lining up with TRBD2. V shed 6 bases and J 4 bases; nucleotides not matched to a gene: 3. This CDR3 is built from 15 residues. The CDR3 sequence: CASSGTSGRAYEQYF. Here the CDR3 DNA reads TGTGCCAGCAGCGGGACTAGCGGGAGGGCTTACGAGCAGTACTTC.

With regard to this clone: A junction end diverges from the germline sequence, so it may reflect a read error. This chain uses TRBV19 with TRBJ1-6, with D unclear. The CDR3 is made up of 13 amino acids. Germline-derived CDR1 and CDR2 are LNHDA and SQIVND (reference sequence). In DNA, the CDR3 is TGTGCCGGTAGTACGACCAGTCGTTCACCCCTCCACTTT. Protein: CAGSTTSRSPLHF.

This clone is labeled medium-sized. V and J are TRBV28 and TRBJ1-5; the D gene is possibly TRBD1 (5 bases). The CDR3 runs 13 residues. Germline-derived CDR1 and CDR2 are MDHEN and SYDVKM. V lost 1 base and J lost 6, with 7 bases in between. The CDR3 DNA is TGTGCCAGCAGTTTATTCGGGGGTCAGCCCCAGCATTTT. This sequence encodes CASSLFGGQPQHF.

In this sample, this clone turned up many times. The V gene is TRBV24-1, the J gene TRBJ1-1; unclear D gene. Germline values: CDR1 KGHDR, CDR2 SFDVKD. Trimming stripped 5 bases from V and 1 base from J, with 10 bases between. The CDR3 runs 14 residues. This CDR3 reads CATSGNSWNTEAFF. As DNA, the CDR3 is TGTGCCACCAGTGGTAACAGCTGGAACACTGAAGCTTTCTTT.

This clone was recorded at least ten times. The CDR3: CAITADRVKTQYF. DNA for the CDR3: TGTGCCATCACCGCGGACAGGGTAAAGACCCAGTACTTC. The J gene is TRBJ2-5, the V gene TRBV10-3, with 8 bases identical to TRBD1. The germline V gene encodes CDR1 ENHRY and CDR2 SYGVKD. The CDR3 is made up of 13 amino acids. Trimming removed 7 bases from V and 6 bases from J; junction bases left unmatched: 7.

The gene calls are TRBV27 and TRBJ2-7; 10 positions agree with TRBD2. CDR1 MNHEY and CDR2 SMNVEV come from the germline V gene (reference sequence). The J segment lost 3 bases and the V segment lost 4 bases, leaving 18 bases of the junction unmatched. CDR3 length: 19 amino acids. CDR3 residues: CASSSELAGPDTSYYEQYF. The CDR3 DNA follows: TGTGCCAGCAGTTCCGAACTAGCGGGGCCCGATACTAGCTACTACGAGCAGTACTTC.

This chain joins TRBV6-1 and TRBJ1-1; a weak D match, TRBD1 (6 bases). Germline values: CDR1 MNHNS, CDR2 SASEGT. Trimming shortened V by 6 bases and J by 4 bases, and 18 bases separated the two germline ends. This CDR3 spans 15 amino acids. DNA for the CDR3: TGTGCCAGCAGGGCAGAGGGGGGTTCGGGCACTGAAGCTTTCTTT. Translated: CASRAEGGSGTEAFF.

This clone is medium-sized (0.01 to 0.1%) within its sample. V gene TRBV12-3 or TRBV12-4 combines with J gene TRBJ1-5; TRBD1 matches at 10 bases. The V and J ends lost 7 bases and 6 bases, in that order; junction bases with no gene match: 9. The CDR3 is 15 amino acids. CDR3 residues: CASTPRTGGGQPQHF. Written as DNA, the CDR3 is TGTGCCAGCACCCCTCGGACAGGGGGAGGTCAGCCCCAGCATTTT.

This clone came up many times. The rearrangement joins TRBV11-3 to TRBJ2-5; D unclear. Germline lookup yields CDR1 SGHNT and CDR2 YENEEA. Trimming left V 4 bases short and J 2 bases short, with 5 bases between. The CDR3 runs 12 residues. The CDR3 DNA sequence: TGTGCCAGCAGCTCCTCACAAGAGACCCAGTACTTC. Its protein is CASSSSQETQYF.

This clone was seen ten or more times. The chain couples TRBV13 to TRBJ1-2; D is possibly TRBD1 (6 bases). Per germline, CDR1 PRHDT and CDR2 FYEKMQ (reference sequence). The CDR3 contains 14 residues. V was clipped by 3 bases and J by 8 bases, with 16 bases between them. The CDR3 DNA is TGTGCCAGCAGCTTTGGCGCAGGGGTCTACGGCTACACCTTC. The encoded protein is CASSFGAGVYGYTF.

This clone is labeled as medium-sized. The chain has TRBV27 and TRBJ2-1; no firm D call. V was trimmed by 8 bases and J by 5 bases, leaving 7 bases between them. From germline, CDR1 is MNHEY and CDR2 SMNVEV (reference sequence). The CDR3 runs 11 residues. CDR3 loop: CASAENNEQFF. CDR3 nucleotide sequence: TGTGCCAGCGCTGAAAACAATGAGCAGTTCTTC.

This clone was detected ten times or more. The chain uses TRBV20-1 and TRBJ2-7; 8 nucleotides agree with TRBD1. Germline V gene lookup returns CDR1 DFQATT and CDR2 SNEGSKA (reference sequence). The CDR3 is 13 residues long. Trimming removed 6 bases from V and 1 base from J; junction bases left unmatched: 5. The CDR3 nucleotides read TGCAGTGCCAGGACAGGGTCGTCCTACGAGCAGTACTTC. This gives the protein CSARTGSSYEQYF.

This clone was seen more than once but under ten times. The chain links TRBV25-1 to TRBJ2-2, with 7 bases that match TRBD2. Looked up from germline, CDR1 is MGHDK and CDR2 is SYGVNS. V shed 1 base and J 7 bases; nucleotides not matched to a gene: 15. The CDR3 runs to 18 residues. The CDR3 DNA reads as TGTGCCAGCAGTGAATCTTGGGGGGGAGGGCCAGTAGGCGGGGAGCTGTTTTTT. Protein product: CASSESWGGGPVGGELFF.

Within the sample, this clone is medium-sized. In nucleotides, the CDR3 is TGTGCCAGCAGTTATAGCGGCTTGAACACCGGGGAGCTGTTTTTT. Its translation is CASSYSGLNTGELFF. J is TRBJ2-2 and V is TRBV27; tentatively, D is TRBD2 (6 bases). Per the germline V gene, CDR1 is MNHEY and CDR2 is SMNVEV (reference sequence). The germline V and J ends were trimmed by 4 bases and 1 base, with 10 bases remaining between them. CDR3 length equals 15 residues.

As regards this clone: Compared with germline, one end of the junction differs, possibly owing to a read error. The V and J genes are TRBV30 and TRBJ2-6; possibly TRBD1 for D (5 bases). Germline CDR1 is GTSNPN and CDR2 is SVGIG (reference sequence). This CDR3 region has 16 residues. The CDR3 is CDWSSPERSGANVLSF. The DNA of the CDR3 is TGTGACTGGAGCTCCCCGGAGAGGTCTGGGGCCAACGTCCTGTCTTTC.

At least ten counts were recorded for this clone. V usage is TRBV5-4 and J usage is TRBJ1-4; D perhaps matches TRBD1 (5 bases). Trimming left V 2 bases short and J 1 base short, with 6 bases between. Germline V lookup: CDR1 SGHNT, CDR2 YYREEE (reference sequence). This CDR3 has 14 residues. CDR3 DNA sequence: TGTGCCAGCAGCTTCCAGGGAACTAATGAAAAACTGTTTTTT. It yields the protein CASSFQGTNEKLFF.

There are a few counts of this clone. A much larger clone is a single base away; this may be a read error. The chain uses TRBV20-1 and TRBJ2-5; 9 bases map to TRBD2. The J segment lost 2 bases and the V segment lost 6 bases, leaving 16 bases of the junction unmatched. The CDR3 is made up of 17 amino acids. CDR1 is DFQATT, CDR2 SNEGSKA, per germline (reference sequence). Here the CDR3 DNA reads TGCAGTGCCCTAGGTTGGCGGGGGGGCTTCTTTCAAGAGACCCAGTACTTC. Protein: CSALGWRGGFFQETQYF.

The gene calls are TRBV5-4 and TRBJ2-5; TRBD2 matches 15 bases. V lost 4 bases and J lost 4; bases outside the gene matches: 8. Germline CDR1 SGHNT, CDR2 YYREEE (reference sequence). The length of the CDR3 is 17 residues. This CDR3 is CASSAGTSGRIAETQYF. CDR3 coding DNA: TGTGCCAGCAGCGCGGGGACTAGCGGGAGGATTGCAGAGACCCAGTACTTC. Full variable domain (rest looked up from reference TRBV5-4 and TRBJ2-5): ETGVTQSPTHLIKTRGQQVTLRCSSQSGHNTVSWYQQALGQGPQFIFQYYREEENGRGNFPPRFSGLQFPNYSSELNVNALELDDSALYLCASSAGTSGRIAETQYFGPGTRLLVL.

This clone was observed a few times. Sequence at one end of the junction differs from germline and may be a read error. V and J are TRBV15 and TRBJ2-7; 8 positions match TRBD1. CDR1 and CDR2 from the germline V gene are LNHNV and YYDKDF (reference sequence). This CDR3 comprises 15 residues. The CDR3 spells CATSRVWTGSYEQYF. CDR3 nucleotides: TGTGCCACCAGCAGAGTGTGGACAGGGTCATACGAGCAGTATTTC.

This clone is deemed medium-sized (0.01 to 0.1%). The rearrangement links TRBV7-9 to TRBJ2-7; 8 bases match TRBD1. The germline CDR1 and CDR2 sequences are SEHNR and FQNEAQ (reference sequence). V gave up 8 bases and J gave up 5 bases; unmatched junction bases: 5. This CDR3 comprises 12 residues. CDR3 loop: CASGTGLDEQYF. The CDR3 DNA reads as TGTGCCAGCGGGACAGGTCTGGACGAGCAGTACTTC.

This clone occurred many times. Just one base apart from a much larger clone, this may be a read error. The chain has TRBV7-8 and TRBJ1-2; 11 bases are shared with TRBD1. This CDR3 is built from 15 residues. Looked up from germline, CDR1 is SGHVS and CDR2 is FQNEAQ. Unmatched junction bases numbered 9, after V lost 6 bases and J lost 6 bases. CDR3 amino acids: CASRGGTGGIHGYTF. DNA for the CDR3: TGTGCCAGCAGAGGTGGGACAGGGGGAATACATGGCTACACCTTC. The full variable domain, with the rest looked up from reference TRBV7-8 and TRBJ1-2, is GAGVSQSPRYKVAKRGQDVALRCDPISGHVSLFWYQQALGQGPEFLTYFQNEAQLDKSGLPSDRFFAERPEGSVSTLKIQRTQQEDSAVYLCASRGGTGGIHGYTFGSGTRLTVV.

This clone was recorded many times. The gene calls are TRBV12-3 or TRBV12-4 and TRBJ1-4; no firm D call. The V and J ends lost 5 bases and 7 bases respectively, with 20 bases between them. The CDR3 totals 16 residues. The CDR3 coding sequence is TGTGCCAGCAGTCGCGGGTCGGATGGTTTGTCTGAAAAACTGTTTTTT. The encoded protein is CASSRGSDGLSEKLFF.

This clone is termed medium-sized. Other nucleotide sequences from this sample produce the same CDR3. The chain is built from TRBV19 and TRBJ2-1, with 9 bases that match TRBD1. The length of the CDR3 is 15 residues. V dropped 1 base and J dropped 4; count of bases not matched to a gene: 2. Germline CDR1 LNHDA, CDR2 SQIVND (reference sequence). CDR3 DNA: TGTGCCAGTAGTATAGGACAGGGGGATTACAATGAGCAGTTCTTC. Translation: CASSIGQGDYNEQFF.

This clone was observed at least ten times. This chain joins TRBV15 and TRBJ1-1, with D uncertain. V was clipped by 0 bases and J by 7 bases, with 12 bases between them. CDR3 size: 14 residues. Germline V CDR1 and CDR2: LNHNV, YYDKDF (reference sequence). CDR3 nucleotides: TGTGCCACCAGCAGAGATCCGCTTTCGAGTGAAGCTTTCTTT. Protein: CATSRDPLSSEAFF.

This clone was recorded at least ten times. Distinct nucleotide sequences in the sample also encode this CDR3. CDR3 sequence: CASGFGLAGAGEQFF. The CDR3 DNA reads TGTGCTAGTGGTTTCGGGCTAGCGGGAGCGGGTGAGCAGTTCTTC. The J gene is TRBJ2-1, the V gene TRBV12-5; TRBD2 agrees at 10 bases. In germline, CDR1 is LGHNT, CDR2 FRNRAP. The V and J ends lost 3 bases and 9 bases, in that order; junction bases with no gene match: 8. The CDR3 is made up of 15 amino acids. Together with reference TRBV12-5 and TRBJ2-1, the CDR3 gives the full variable domain: DARVTQTPRHKVTEMGQEVTMRCQPILGHNTVFWYRQTMMQGLELLAYFRNRAPLDDSGMPKDRFSAEMPDATLATLKIQPSEPRDSAVYFCASGFGLAGAGEQFFGPGTRLTVL.

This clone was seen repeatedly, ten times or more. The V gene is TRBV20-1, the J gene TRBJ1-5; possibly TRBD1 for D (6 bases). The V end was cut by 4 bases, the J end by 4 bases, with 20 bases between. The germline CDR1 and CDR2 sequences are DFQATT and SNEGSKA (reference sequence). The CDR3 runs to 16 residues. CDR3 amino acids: CSATGAGQTKNQPQHF. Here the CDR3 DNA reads TGCAGTGCTACGGGGGCCGGACAGACCAAAAATCAGCCCCAGCATTTT.